The T cell receptor (beta chain) under discussion was sequenced for a study of blood T cell repertoires in COVID-19 (dated by TCRdb to about 2020). A note on the overall study: Samples covering the acute and convalescent phases of COVID-19 were provided by collaborators in the United States, Italy and Spain. The material from the prospective study consisted of cDNA or gDNA derived from T cells, B-cell-depleted T cells, or PBMCs. Subjects who had been exposed to COVID-19, were actively infected with it, or had recovered from it provided the deeply sampled blood TCRbeta repertoires that made up the dataset. The repertoires were released in a freely available public database intended as a resource for research on the immune response to SARS-CoV-2. The samples were drawn from the first 160 participants of the ongoing ImmuneRACE study and from over a thousand subjects provided by 6 global collaborators. The sample metadata nearly always contained a de-identified subject ID, COVID-19 status, age in years and sex. HLA class I and class II types, where available, came from metadata supplied by the sample provider rather than from assay-based typing.

The paper as a whole reports these results and caveats: The amount of clinical and demographic metadata varied by source and participant and was provided uncurated.

Collaborating institutions collected whole blood in K2EDTA tubes following their own protocols. Collaborator samples were shipped for TCRbeta analysis as frozen whole blood, isolated PBMCs, or DNA extracted from either sample type. TCRbeta CDR3 regions were amplified from genomic DNA using the immunoSEQ Assay, a bias-controlled multiplex PCR. For the original study's pipeline: The number of nucleated cells in each sample was estimated by amplification of reference gene primers within the assay. To quantify the absolute abundance of each unique TCRbeta CDR3 rearrangement, sequence reads were collapsed and filtered. Productive Simpson clonality was computed per sample as the square root of Simpson's diversity index over productive rearrangements. TCRdb carries this immuneACCESS record with in-frame sequences only. Its versions omit some clonotypes, under half of them owing to an unresolved V gene in the studies checked, with the rest unexplained. The V and J calls and clone size were taken over from that table, and D and trimming were inferred from the DNA. In this sample the table shows about 70,000 clones, around 88% of which occur a single time. The ten largest clones add up to around 20% of the sample.

On this clone: What antigen it recognizes has not been identified. It has no much larger one-base neighbor in the sample; base qualities were not kept.

Sequenced: peripheral blood. The receptor comes from a woman older than 75 with acute or convalescent COVID-19.

The bases read TGCAGTGCTAGTAGGGACACCGATAATCAGCCCCAGCATTTT. This sequence encodes CSASRDTDNQPQHF. The chain employs TRBV20-1 and TRBJ1-5; the D region possibly corresponds to TRBD1 (6 bases align). CDR1 and CDR2 were assigned from the germline V gene (reference sequence) as DFQATT and SNEGSKA. Measured from the cysteine to the phenylalanine, the CDR3 is 14 residues long. Only the CDR3 DNA is retained, 42 bases long and in frame from the first base. V loses 3 bases of germline sequence and J loses 4 bases, and the interval between the two ends is 13 bases.